The clone carrying this T cell receptor (beta chain) has at least ten counts. The antigen is undetermined. Template material for amplifying TCR beta CDR3 regions consisted of RNA transcripts. The TCR CDR3 first-round RT-PCR relied on the HTBI primer set. TCRdb re-called the multiplex PCR reads through MiXCR, storing one row per CDR3 protein. The repertoire includes about 600,000 distinct CDR3 sequences, approximately 15% of them detected once, and around 3.3% sits in the top ten. The data stem from a study of T cells in Graves' hyperthyroidism and ophthalmopathy. Across the study: Before treatment of any kind, peripheral blood was taken at initial diagnosis.

Diagnosis rested on symptoms, serum thyroxine and TRAb, thyroid ultrasound, and orbital computed tomography. Study-level findings and limits: Most thyroid clonotypes that were expanded above 0.001 also turned up in blood.

With V trimmed by 7 bases and J by 6 bases, 0 bases remained unmatched. CDR1 is MNHNS and CDR2 is SASEGT in the germline V gene. The CDR3 covers 12 residues. This sequence originates from a woman between 35 and 50 years old with Graves' ophthalmopathy. The chain has TRBV6-1 and TRBJ2-3, with 11 bases that match TRBD2. The sample taken for sequencing was blood. The CDR3 sequence is CASIAGGDTQYF. CDR3 DNA: TGTGCCAGCATAGCGGGGGGGGATACGCAGTATTTT.